One sample yielded the 17 T cell receptor beta chains listed below, sequenced in a study of T cell repertoires in cytomegalovirus infection. These receptors are not linked to any known antigen. MiXCR, applied by TCRdb to the reads, yields one record per CDR3 protein. The table lists about half a million distinct CDR3 sequences, 33% of them singletons, with roughly 15% in the top ten. This specimen was cultured PBMCs, taken from culture after CMV antigen stimulation. Source of these receptors: a human donor in good health (CMV status not recorded). Some clones in this sample may be carry-over from other donors' samples.

V and J are TRBV19 and TRBJ2-1; TRBD2 aligns across 10 bases. After removal of 8 bases from V and 8 bases from J, the junction contained 6 bases not matched to a gene. Germline-derived CDR1 and CDR2 are LNHDA and SQIVND (reference sequence). CDR3 size: 13 residues. The DNA for the CDR3 is TGTGCCAGTGTAAGCGGGAGGGCACATGAGCAGTTCTTC. The encoded protein is CASVSGRAHEQFF.

In this sample, this clonotype turned up a few times. The V call is TRBV7-9, the J call TRBJ1-4, with D possibly being TRBD1 (6 bases). CDR3 length: 15 residues. Trimming removed 2 bases at V and 5 bases at J, with 12 bases between. Germline CDR1 SEHNR, CDR2 FQNEAQ (reference sequence). The CDR3 region is CASSLTQGRNEKLFF. The DNA for the CDR3 is TGTGCCAGCAGCTTAACGCAGGGGAGGAATGAAAAACTGTTTTTT.

The chain recombines TRBV12-3 or TRBV12-4 with TRBJ2-4, with 13 bases fitting TRBD2. Losses at the gene ends were 5 bases for V and 15 bases for J; bases not matched to a gene: 13. The CDR3 length is 15 residues. The CDR3 DNA reads as TGTGCCAGCAGTCCAGGCGGGACTAGCGGGACCAGGGGGTACTTC. It is translated as CASSPGGTSGTRGYF.

The sample holds a few counts of this clonotype. The V call is TRBV7-3, the J call TRBJ2-1; 10 bases fit TRBD2. V trimming: 5 bases; J trimming: 4 bases; junction bases outside the gene matches: 5. CDR3 length: 15 residues. The V gene's germline CDR1 is SGHTA and CDR2 FQGTGA. The DNA of the CDR3 is TGTGCCAGCAGCCCTAGCGGGGGAAGATACAATGAGCAGTTCTTC. It is translated as CASSPSGGRYNEQFF.

This clonotype has just a few counts. The chain recombines TRBV12-3 or TRBV12-4 with TRBJ1-1; no reliable D call. This CDR3 comprises 14 residues. The V gene lost 1 base and the J gene lost 5 bases, with 11 bases spanning the gap. CDR3 sequence: CASSLGSGRTEAFF. In nucleotides, the CDR3 is TGTGCCAGCAGTTTAGGCTCCGGTAGAACTGAAGCTTTCTTT.

This clonotype was recorded a few times. The chain couples TRBV2 to TRBJ1-1, with a weak D call TRBD1 (5 bases). Looked up from germline, CDR1 is SNHLY and CDR2 is FYNNEI. V was shortened by 7 bases and J by 11 bases, with 20 bases between the two germline ends. The CDR3 consists of 13 residues. CDR3 protein: CASTGLGLGLAFF. Here the CDR3 DNA reads TGTGCCAGCACAGGACTTGGGTTGGGACTGGCTTTCTTT.

V usage is TRBV11-2 and J usage is TRBJ2-7; 10 nucleotides line up with TRBD1. The CDR3 extends over 17 amino acids. The V gene end was trimmed by 5 bases and the J gene end by 6 bases; junction bases not matched to a gene: 16. Germline V gene data show CDR1 as SGHAT and CDR2 as FQNNGV. The CDR3 DNA is TGTGCCAGCAGCCCCCAGGTTCCGGGACAGGGGTCCCCCGAGCAGTACTTC. Residues: CASSPQVPGQGSPEQYF.

The V call is TRBV19, the J call TRBJ2-1, with unresolved D. Germline-derived CDR1 and CDR2 are LNHDA and SQIVND (reference sequence). The CDR3 contains 14 residues. Between the trimmed V and J ends, which lost 7 bases and 2 bases, there was a span of 12 bases. The DNA of the CDR3 is TGTGCCAGTAAGGAAAGGCCGCCCTACAATGAGCAGTTCTTC. It translates to CASKERPPYNEQFF.

This clonotype was recorded a few times. This chain uses TRBV20-1 with TRBJ2-3; TRBD2 might be the D (5 bases). V lost 4 bases, J lost 6 bases, and 11 bases lay in between. CDR1 and CDR2 from the germline V gene are DFQATT and SNEGSKA (reference sequence). The CDR3 length is 12 residues. The CDR3, as DNA: TGCAGTGCTAAGACCGGGATCGATACGCAGTATTTT. It encodes CSAKTGIDTQYF.

Many counts were recorded for this clonotype. V gene TRBV7-2 combines with J gene TRBJ1-4; D ambiguous. The germline V and J ends were trimmed by 5 bases and 8 bases, with 6 bases remaining between them. The CDR3 has 11 amino acids. Germline CDR1 and CDR2: SGHTA and FQGNSA. CDR3 in amino acids: CASSLREKLFF. The DNA for the CDR3 is TGTGCCAGCAGCCTCCGGGAAAAACTGTTTTTT.

The chain recombines TRBV7-2 with TRBJ2-3; 8 bases agree with TRBD2. This CDR3 has 16 residues. With 2 bases clipped from V and 5 bases from J, the junction kept 9 bases outside the gene matches. Germline V lookup: CDR1 SGHTA, CDR2 FQGNSA. CDR3 sequence: CASSLFSGRRIDTQYF. CDR3 bases: TGTGCCAGCAGCTTATTCAGCGGGAGAAGAATAGATACGCAGTATTTT.

This clonotype was seen many times. This chain connects TRBV7-9 to TRBJ1-1, with 12 bases aligning to TRBD1. Germline loops: CDR1 SEHNR, CDR2 FQNEAQ (reference sequence). The CDR3 extends over 18 amino acids. The ends lost 2 bases at V and 10 bases at J; junction bases unmatched: 17. The CDR3 nucleotides are TGTGCCAGCAGCTTATTAGGCCCGGGACAGGGGGCTTCAGACCTAGCTTTCTTT. It translates to CASSLLGPGQGASDLAFF.

The J gene is TRBJ1-1, the V gene TRBV6-6, with a possible D match to TRBD1 (6 bases). The CDR3 covers 13 residues. The V end lost 7 bases, the J end lost 11 bases, and 20 bases lay between the germline ends. Germline V gene lookup returns CDR1 MNHNY and CDR2 SVGAGI (reference sequence). This CDR3 reads CASIQGGQRWAFF. The CDR3 region has the DNA TGTGCCAGCATTCAAGGGGGGCAGAGGTGGGCTTTCTTT.

This clonotype was observed a handful of times. The chain links TRBV7-2 to TRBJ2-7; tentatively, D is TRBD2 (6 bases). Germline V gene lookup returns CDR1 SGHTA and CDR2 FQGNSA. The CDR3 sequence is 14 residues long. V lost 3 bases and J lost 5, with 14 bases in between. Written as DNA, the CDR3 is TGTGCCAGCAGCTTCGATGGAGGGTACGACGAGCAGTACTTC. Translation: CASSFDGGYDEQYF.

This clonotype has more than one count but fewer than ten. The chain employs TRBV27 and TRBJ2-1; perhaps TRBD1 as D (5 bases). This CDR3 comprises 11 residues. Germline CDR1 MNHEY, CDR2 SMNVEV (reference sequence). The ends were cut back, 4 bases at V and 12 bases at J, with 10 bases in the middle. CDR3 sequence: CASSSGYRQFF. The CDR3 bases are TGTGCCAGCAGTTCAGGGTATCGGCAGTTCTTC.

This chain connects TRBV6-2 or TRBV6-3 to TRBJ1-1, with D possibly TRBD1 on 6 matching bases. Germline V gene data show CDR1 as MNHEY and CDR2 as SVGEGT. CDR3 length: 13 amino acids. The germline V and J ends were trimmed by 10 bases and 0 bases, with 12 bases remaining between them. CDR3 coding DNA: TGTGCCATCCAGGACAGCCTGAACACTGAAGCTTTCTTT. It encodes CAIQDSLNTEAFF.

This chain joins TRBV3-1 and TRBJ2-7; D gene uncertain. The germline V gene has CDR1 LGHDT and CDR2 YNNKEL (reference sequence). This CDR3 comprises 14 residues. With 0 bases removed from V and 3 bases from J, the gap between germline ends came to 9 bases. CDR3: CASSQDERIYEQYF. The CDR3 nucleotides read TGTGCCAGCAGCCAAGACGAACGGATCTACGAGCAGTACTTC.